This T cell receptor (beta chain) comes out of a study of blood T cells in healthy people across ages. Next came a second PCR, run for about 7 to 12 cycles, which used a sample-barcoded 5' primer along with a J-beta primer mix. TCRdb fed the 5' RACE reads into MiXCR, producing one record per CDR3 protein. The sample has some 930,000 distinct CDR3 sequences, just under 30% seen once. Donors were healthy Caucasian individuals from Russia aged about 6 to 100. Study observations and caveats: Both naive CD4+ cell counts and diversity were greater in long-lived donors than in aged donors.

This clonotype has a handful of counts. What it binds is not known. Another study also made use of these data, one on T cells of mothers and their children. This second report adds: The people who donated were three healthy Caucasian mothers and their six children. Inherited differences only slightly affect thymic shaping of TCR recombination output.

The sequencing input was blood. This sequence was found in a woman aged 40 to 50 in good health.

The CDR3 DNA is TGTGCCAGCTCCCCTAGCGGTGGAGGAGTCACTGAAGCTTTCTTT. Its translation: CASSPSGGGVTEAFF. The rearrangement links TRBV18 to TRBJ1-1; no clear D. V was clipped by 6 bases and J by 4 bases, with 18 bases between them. There are 15 residues in the CDR3. Germline V lookup: CDR1 KGHSH, CDR2 LQKENI.